This T cell receptor beta chain was profiled in a study of identical twins. This clonotype was detected a few times. The target antigen is unknown. Carrying unique molecular identifiers, the cDNA also gained a universal primer site through template switching. TCRdb re-called the 5' RACE reads through MiXCR, storing one row per CDR3 protein. This sample has 1.5 million to 2 million distinct CDR3 sequences, with about 32% found just once. Regarding the study as a whole: Cord blood beta clonotypes that were abundant carried fewer insertions, and memory repertoires showed no such trend.

This CDR3 is 15 amino acids long. Trimming shortened V by 1 base and J by 3 bases, and 12 bases separated the two germline ends. From germline, CDR1 is DFQATT and CDR2 SNEGSKA (reference sequence). Sequencing was done on a sample of cord blood. The chain joins TRBV20-1 to TRBJ2-2; D ambiguous. This receptor was obtained from a newborn girl in good health. The CDR3 here is CSARALPSDTGELFF. In nucleotides, the CDR3 is TGCAGTGCTAGAGCCCTCCCTAGTGACACCGGGGAGCTGTTTTTT.